Many counts were recorded for the clone carrying this TCR beta chain. Antigen: not known. This entry belongs to a study of blood T cells in healthy people across ages. Study conclusions and caveats: Strong correlation linked observed beta diversity and percent naive T cells. The long-lived group displayed more naive CD4+ cells, plus higher diversity, than the aged donors did.

V lost 4 bases to trimming and J lost 5 bases; unmatched junction nucleotides: 10. This CDR3 is 15 amino acids long. CDR1 and CDR2 (germline): LGHDT, YNNKEL (reference sequence). A sample-barcoded 5' primer and a J-beta primer mix were used in a second PCR of about 6 to 11 cycles. Every cDNA molecule bore a tag from a template-switch adaptor containing 12 random nucleotides. MiXCR was run by TCRdb on the 5' RACE reads, yielding one entry per CDR3 protein. Here the sample spans more than 800,000 distinct CDR3 sequences, more than 25% being singletons. Each sample yielded at least 5 micrograms of PBMC total RNA.

The sequence derives from a woman older than 75 in good health. Sequencing was performed on blood. The V call is TRBV3-1, the J call TRBJ1-2, with 7 bases lining up with TRBD1. The CDR3 coding sequence is TGTGCCAGCAGCCGTGGAGGGGGCGCTTCGTATGGCTACACCTTC. Protein: CASSRGGGASYGYTF.